This entry concerns a single T cell receptor beta chain. The sample is drawn from a study of control samples from healthy donors and cancer patients. This table comes from immunoSEQ multiplex PCR, and its TCRdb copy is limited to in-frame clones, with some not included. The sample yields 70,000 to 75,000 clones, over 75% seen once. Looked up from germline, CDR1 is KGHDR and CDR2 is SFDVKD. Trimming took 3 bases from V and 8 from J; bases not matched to a gene: 12. This CDR3 region has 18 residues. V gene TRBV24-1 combines with J gene TRBJ2-1, with 13 bases identical to TRBD2. Material: blood. The clonotype comes from a woman in her 50s in good health. The CDR3 region is CATSDAGLGLAGRDEQFF. The CDR3, as DNA: TGTGCCACCAGTGATGCAGGGTTGGGACTAGCGGGACGGGATGAGCAGTTCTTC.